This T cell receptor beta chain derives from a study of T-cell reconstitution after alpha-beta-depleted transplantation in children. General study results and limits: Newly made T cells mostly supplied T-cell counts and diversity one year after transplant.

Unique molecular identifiers were used in preparing the TCRbeta library. TCRdb recomputed calls from the PCR reads with MiXCR, one row per CDR3 protein. The table records over 200,000 distinct CDR3 sequences, approximately 15% of them present only once. Trimming removed 1 base at V and 8 bases at J, with 14 bases between. This CDR3 is 15 amino acids long. This clonotype showed up many times. The target antigen is unknown. The sample consisted of PBMCs, mostly from graft donor cells, taken 360 days after TCRalphabeta/CD19-depleted stem cell transplant. The clonotype was recovered from a male patient between 2 and 10 years old who had a stem cell transplant for acute lymphoblastic leukemia, so the T cells may come from the graft donor. The J gene is TRBJ1-4, the V gene TRBV12-3 or TRBV12-4; D uncertain. Here the CDR3 reads CASSLDRHPGEKLFF. DNA for the CDR3: TGTGCCAGCAGTTTAGATCGGCATCCGGGAGAAAAACTGTTTTTT.